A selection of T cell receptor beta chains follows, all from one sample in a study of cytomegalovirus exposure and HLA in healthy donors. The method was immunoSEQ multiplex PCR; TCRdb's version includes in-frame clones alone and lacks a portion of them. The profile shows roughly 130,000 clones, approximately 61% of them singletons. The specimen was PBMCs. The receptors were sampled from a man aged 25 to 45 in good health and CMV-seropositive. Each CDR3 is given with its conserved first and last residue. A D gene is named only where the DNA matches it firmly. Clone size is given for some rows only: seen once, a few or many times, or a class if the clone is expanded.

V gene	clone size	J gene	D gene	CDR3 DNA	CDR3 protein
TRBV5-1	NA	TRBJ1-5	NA	TGCGCCAGCAGCTTACAGGGACCCAGTGATCCCCAGCATTTT	CASSLQGPSDPQHF
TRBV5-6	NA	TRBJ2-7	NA	TGTGCCAGCAGCGTTGGCCCCTACGAGCAGTACTTC	CASSVGPYEQYF
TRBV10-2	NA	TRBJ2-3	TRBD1	TGCGCCAGCAGATATGGGACAGAGGGTATCGCAGATACGCAGTATTTT	CASRYGTEGIADTQYF
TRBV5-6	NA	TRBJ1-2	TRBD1	TGTGCCAGCAGCGTCAGGGGGGGCTACACCTTC	CASSVRGGYTF
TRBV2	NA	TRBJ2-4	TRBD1	TGTGCCAGCAGGGGGGACAGGGACCTAGCCAAAAACATTCAGTACTTC	CASRGDRDLAKNIQYF
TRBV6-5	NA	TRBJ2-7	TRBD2	TGTGCCAGCAGTTACTGGGGCGGGAGTATTGACGAGCAGTACTTC	CASSYWGGSIDEQYF
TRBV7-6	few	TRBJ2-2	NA	TGTGCCAGCAGTCCGGGACTCCCCATAAACACCGGGGAGCTGTTTTTT	CASSPGLPINTGELFF
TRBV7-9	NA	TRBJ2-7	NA	TGTGCCAGCAGCCTAGACCCGGGGGAGGACGAGCAGTACTTC	CASSLDPGEDEQYF
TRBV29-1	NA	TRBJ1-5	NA	TGCAGCGCCGGACAGAATCAGCCCCAGCATTTT	CSAGQNQPQHF
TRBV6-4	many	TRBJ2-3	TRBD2	TGTGCCAGCAGTGGACTAGCGGGAGCCTCGGCAGATACGCAGTATTTT	CASSGLAGASADTQYF
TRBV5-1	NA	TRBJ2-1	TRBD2	TGCGCCAGCAGCTTCCTAGCGGGAGGCCCTTACAATGAGCAGTTCTTC	CASSFLAGGPYNEQFF
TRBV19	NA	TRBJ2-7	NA	TGTGCCAGTAGTAGGACTGGACTCGGGGACTACGAGCAGTACTTC	CASSRTGLGDYEQYF
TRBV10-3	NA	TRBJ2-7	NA	TGTGCCATCAGTGGACAGTCACTATCCTACGAGCAGTACTTC	CAISGQSLSYEQYF
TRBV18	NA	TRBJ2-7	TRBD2	TGTGCCAGCTCACCCTCTGAGACTAGCGGGAGTCTTCGGTACTTC	CASSPSETSGSLRYF
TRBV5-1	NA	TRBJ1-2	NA	TGCGCCAGCAGCTTGGGGGCTCCCTATGGCTACACCTTC	CASSLGAPYGYTF
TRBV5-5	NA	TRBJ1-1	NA	TGTGCCAGCAGCTTGGAATTTACCGAGATGGAAGCTTTCTTT	CASSLEFTEMEAFF
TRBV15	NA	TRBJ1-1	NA	TGTGCCACCAGCAGAGATGGGGGGTACAGAGGAGGAACTGAAGCTTTCTTT	CATSRDGGYRGGTEAFF
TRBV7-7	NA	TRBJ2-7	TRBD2	TGTGCTAGCAGTCTTAGCGGGACTCACGAGCAGTACTTC	CASSLSGTHEQYF
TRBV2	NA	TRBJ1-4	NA	TGTGCCAGCAGTGAAGGAAGTTGGGCAGGGGAAAAACTGTTTTTT	CASSEGSWAGEKLFF
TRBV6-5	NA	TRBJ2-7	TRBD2	TGTGCCAGCATGTGGTCTAGCGGGTCCTACGAGCAGTACTTC	CASMWSSGSYEQYF
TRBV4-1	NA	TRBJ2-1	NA	TGCGCCAGCAGCCAAGAGGGGCACCGCTCCTACAATGAGCAGTTCTTC	CASSQEGHRSYNEQFF
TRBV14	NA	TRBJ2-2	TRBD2	TGTGCCAGCAGCCAAAACGGGGGGGCGAACACCGGGGAGCTGTTTTTT	CASSQNGGANTGELFF
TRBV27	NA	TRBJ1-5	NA	TGTGCCAGCAGTTTATACGGGGGGGCGAGTCAGCCCCAGCATTTT	CASSLYGGASQPQHF
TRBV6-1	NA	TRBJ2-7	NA	TGTGCCAGCAGTGAAGCTGACAAGACAGGCCGATGGGAGCAGTACTTC	CASSEADKTGRWEQYF
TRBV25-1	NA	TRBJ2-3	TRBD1	TGTGCCAGCAGTCGAGACAGGGGGCGCATCACAGATACGCAGTATTTT	CASSRDRGRITDTQYF
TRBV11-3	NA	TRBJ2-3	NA	TGTGCCAGCAGCTTAGATGGCCCGACAGATACGCAGTATTTT	CASSLDGPTDTQYF
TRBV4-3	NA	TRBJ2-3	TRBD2	TGCGCCAGCAGCCAAGCTTTAAGAGCGGGAAACCAGGTAGATACGCAGTATTTT	CASSQALRAGNQVDTQYF
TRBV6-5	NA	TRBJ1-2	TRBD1	TGTGCCAGCAGTTACTCAACCGGGACAGGGGGCGGTGGCTACACCTTC	CASSYSTGTGGGGYTF
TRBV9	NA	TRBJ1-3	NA	TGTGCCAGCAGCTCCACTACAGGGTTTACTGGAAACACCATATATTTT	CASSSTTGFTGNTIYF
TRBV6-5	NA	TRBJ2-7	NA	TGTGCCAGCAGAAGGGAGTATGCCTACGAGCAGTACTTC	CASRREYAYEQYF
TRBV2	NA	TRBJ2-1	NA	TGTGCCAGCAAATCCGCCTACAATGAGCAGTTCTTC	CASKSAYNEQFF
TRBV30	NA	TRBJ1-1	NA	TGCGCCTGGAGTGACAAACAGGGAACGAACACTGAAGCTTTCTTT	CAWSDKQGTNTEAFF
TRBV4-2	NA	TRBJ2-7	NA	TGTGCCAGCAGCCCACGACAGGCACCCTACGAGCAGTACTTC	CASSPRQAPYEQYF
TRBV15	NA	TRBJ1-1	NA	TGTGCCACCAGCACATCAGGGTTTGGAGCTTTCTTT	CATSTSGFGAFF
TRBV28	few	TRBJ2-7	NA	TGTGCCAGCAGTAGACTCCCTCGAGGATACGAGCAGTACTTC	CASSRLPRGYEQYF
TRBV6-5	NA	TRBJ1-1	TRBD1	TGTGCCAGCGTCGAATCAGGGGGGACTGAAGCTTTCTTT	CASVESGGTEAFF
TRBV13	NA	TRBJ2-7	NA	TGTGCCAGCAGCCTCTTTAACGGGGGGCGCGACGAGCAGTACTTC	CASSLFNGGRDEQYF
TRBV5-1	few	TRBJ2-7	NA	TGCGCCAGCAGCTTGGAAAGGGACAACTACGAGCAGTACTTC	CASSLERDNYEQYF
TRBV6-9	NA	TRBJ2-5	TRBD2	TGTGCCAGAGGACTAGCGGGAGGGGTGCGGTGTCAGACCCAGTACTTC	CARGLAGGVRCQTQYF
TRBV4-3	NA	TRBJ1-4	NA	TGCGCCAGCAGCCAACTAACGAGGGTTGTTAGGGAAAAACTGTTTTTT	CASSQLTRVVREKLFF
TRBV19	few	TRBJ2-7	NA	TGTGCCAGTAGGTTTTATAGGACAGTCGGTTCCTACGAGCAGTACTTC	CASRFYRTVGSYEQYF
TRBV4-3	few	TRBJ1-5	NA	TGCGCCAGCAGCCAATCATTGGATGGGGGGGGTGAGTCGCCTCAGCCCCAGCATTTT	CASSQSLDGGGESPQPQHF
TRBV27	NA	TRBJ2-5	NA	TGTGCCAGCAGTTTATACGGTGGAGAGACCCAGTACTTC	CASSLYGGETQYF
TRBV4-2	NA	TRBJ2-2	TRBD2	TGTGCCAGCAGCCCCATTGGACTAGCGGGAGAAACCGGGGAGCTGTTTTTT	CASSPIGLAGETGELFF
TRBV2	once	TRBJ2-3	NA	TGTGCCAGCAGTGAATTAGCCGCGGCCTATAACACAGATACGCAGTATTTT	CASSELAAAYNTDTQYF
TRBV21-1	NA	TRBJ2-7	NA	TGTGCCAGCAGCAAATGGGTCGGGGGAGGCTACGAGCAGTACTTC	CASSKWVGGGYEQYF
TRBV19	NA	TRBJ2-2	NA	TGTGCCAGTAGTATAGGCCAGATGAACACCGGGGAGCTGTTTTTT	CASSIGQMNTGELFF
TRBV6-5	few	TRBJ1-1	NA	TGTGCCGCGGGGGAGAGAAACACTGAAGCTTTCTTT	CAAGERNTEAFF
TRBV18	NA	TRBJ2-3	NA	TGTGCCAGCTCACCCCCATGGGCCGTGGGCACAGATACGCAGTATTTT	CASSPPWAVGTDTQYF
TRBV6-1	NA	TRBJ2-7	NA	TGTGCCAGCAGCTGGGGGGCGGGAGATGTGTACGAGCAGTACTTC	CASSWGAGDVYEQYF
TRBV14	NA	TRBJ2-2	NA	TGTGCCAGCAGCCTCTTACCACGGAGCGGGGAGCTGTTTTTT	CASSLLPRSGELFF
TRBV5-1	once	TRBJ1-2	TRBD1	TGCGCCAGCAGCTTGGGGGACAGGGGGCTTAGGGGCTACACCTTC	CASSLGDRGLRGYTF
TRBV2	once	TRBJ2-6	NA	TGTGCCACCCCTAGTGAGGACCCCTTATCTGGGGCCAACGCCCTGACTTTC	CATPSEDPLSGANALTF
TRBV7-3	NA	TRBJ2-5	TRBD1	TGTGCCAGCAGCATACATCCACCGGGACAGGGAGTGTGGGAAGAGACCCAGTACTTC	CASSIHPPGQGVWEETQYF
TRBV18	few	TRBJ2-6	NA	TGTGCCAGCTCACCATCACCGGGGTCTGGGGCCAACGTCCTGACTTTC	CASSPSPGSGANVLTF
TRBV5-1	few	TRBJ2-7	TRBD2	TGCGCCAGCAGCTTCGCCGGGACTAGCGCCTACGAGCAGTACTTC	CASSFAGTSAYEQYF
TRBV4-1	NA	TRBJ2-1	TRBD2	TGCGCCAGCAGCCCCCGGACTAGCGGGAGGCCCAACAATGAGCAGTTCTTC	CASSPRTSGRPNNEQFF
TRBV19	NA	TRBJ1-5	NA	TGTGCCAGTAGTCTCCTCAGGTCTTGGGGGCATCAGCCCCAGCATTTT	CASSLLRSWGHQPQHF
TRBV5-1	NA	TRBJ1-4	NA	TGCGCCAGCAGCTTGGCCGAGACAAGCTTAACTAATGAAAAACTGTTTTTT	CASSLAETSLTNEKLFF